The 17 T cell receptor beta chains below all came from one sample that was sequenced in a study of regulatory T cells in long-lasting Graves disease. With iRepertoire HTBI primers and Arm-PCR of CDR3 regions, TCR beta libraries were built. TCRdb itself ran the multiplex PCR reads through MiXCR, one entry per CDR3 protein. The repertoire has 200,000 to 250,000 distinct CDR3 sequences, around 20% of them found once; the top ten carry 10% to 15%. Time point here: newly diagnosed GD, antithyroid drugs for less than 3 months. Extracted PBMC RNA gave rise to the TCR library. The sample was also linked to a second study, of T cells in Graves' hyperthyroidism and ophthalmopathy.

The sample in question was peripheral blood mononuclear cells (PBMCs), obtained at new diagnosis, from a patient treated with antithyroid drugs. The receptors derive from a woman between 25 and 40 years old with Graves disease.

This clonotype was detected a few times. This chain connects TRBV19 to TRBJ2-2, with D possibly being TRBD2 (5 bases). V was trimmed by 6 bases and J by 2 bases, leaving 10 bases between them. This CDR3 contains 14 residues. Per the germline V gene, CDR1 is LNHDA and CDR2 is SQIVND (reference sequence). The CDR3 loop reads CASRPGGNTGELFF. The DNA of the CDR3 is TGTGCCAGTAGGCCAGGAGGAAACACCGGGGAGCTGTTTTTT. The entire variable domain, with the rest obtained from reference TRBV19 and TRBJ2-2, is as follows: DGGITQSPKYLFRKEGQNVTLSCEQNLNHDAMYWYRQDPGQGLRLIYYSQIVNDFQKGDIAEGYSVSREKKESFPLTVTSAQKNPTAFYLCASRPGGNTGELFFGEGSRLTVL.

In its sample, this clonotype was seen many times. The J gene is TRBJ2-3, the V gene TRBV19; TRBD1 or TRBD2 may be the D gene (6 bases each). This CDR3 is built from 15 residues. Trimming removed 9 bases from V and 0 bases from J, with 16 bases in between. From germline, CDR1 is LNHDA and CDR2 SQIVND (reference sequence). CDR3 residues: CASRTGRGSTDTQYF. CDR3 in DNA: TGTGCCAGCCGAACAGGGCGGGGCAGCACAGATACGCAGTATTTT.

At least ten counts were recorded for this clonotype. The chain links TRBV30 to TRBJ2-5; no reliable D call. Germline loops: CDR1 GTSNPN, CDR2 SVGIG (reference sequence). The length of the CDR3 is 14 residues. V lost 0 bases, J lost 0 bases, and 8 bases lay in between. CDR3 DNA: TGTGCCTGGAGTGTCGGGTTGTACCAAGAGACCCAGTACTTC. This translates into CAWSVGLYQETQYF.

This clonotype was detected many times. The V gene is TRBV28, the J gene TRBJ2-1, with D uncertain. Per the germline V gene, CDR1 is MDHEN and CDR2 is SYDVKM. Trimming left V 4 bases short and J 5 bases short, with 9 bases between. The CDR3 spans 13 residues. CDR3 coding DNA: TGTGCCAGCAGTTGGGATAAAAACAATGAGCAGTTCTTC. Translating gives CASSWDKNNEQFF.

This clonotype was found many times. The rearrangement uses TRBV11-3 and TRBJ1-1; weak D call: TRBD1 (5 bases). Trimming removed 0 bases from V and 1 base from J, with 12 bases in between. Germline V CDR1 and CDR2: SGHNT, YENEEA. The CDR3 consists of 16 residues. The CDR3 nucleotides are TGTGCCAGCAGCTTAGACAGGGTCCTACCGAACACTGAAGCTTTCTTT. This sequence encodes CASSLDRVLPNTEAFF. Combining the CDR3 with reference TRBV11-3 and TRBJ1-1 gives the whole variable domain EAGVVQSPRYKIIEKKQPVAFWCNPISGHNTLYWYLQNLGQGPELLIRYENEEAVDDSQLPKDRFSAERLKGVDSTLKIQPAELGDSAVYLCASSLDRVLPNTEAFFGQGTRLTVV.

The chain employs TRBV20-1 and TRBJ2-3, with D hard to call. The CDR3 spans 12 residues. The germline CDR1 and CDR2 sequences are DFQATT and SNEGSKA (reference sequence). V was clipped by 7 bases and J by 1 base, with 9 bases between them. In DNA form, the CDR3 reads TGCAGTGGAAGGGTAGGCACAGATACGCAGTATTTT. Its translation: CSGRVGTDTQYF.

In the case of this clonotype: One base away lies a much larger clone, so this may be a sequencing read error. V gene TRBV28 combines with J gene TRBJ2-3; D might be TRBD2 (5 bases). Looked up from germline, CDR1 is MDHEN and CDR2 is SYDVKM. Deletions cut 11 bases from V and 1 base from J, with 13 bases between. CDR3 length equals 13 residues. CDR3 region: CAGIGRGTDTQYF. The DNA of the CDR3 is TGTGCCGGCATAGGGCGGGGCACAGATACGCAGTATTTT.

The chain joins TRBV30 to TRBJ1-1; a possible D gene is TRBD1 (5 bases). This CDR3 spans 11 amino acids. Trimming shortened V by 5 bases and J by 6 bases, and 10 bases separated the two germline ends. The germline V gene encodes CDR1 GTSNPN and CDR2 SVGIG (reference sequence). The CDR3 DNA reads TGTGCCTGGGGCAGGGAGGCTGAAGCTTTCTTT. Translation: CAWGREAEAFF.

There are many counts of this clonotype. The chain couples TRBV18 to TRBJ2-7; D unresolved. V lost 1 base, J lost 3 bases, and 13 bases lay in between. The CDR3 has 15 residues. The V gene's germline CDR1 is KGHSH and CDR2 LQKENI. This CDR3 is CASSPRSPSLYEQYF. CDR3 nucleotides: TGTGCCAGCTCACCACGGTCCCCTAGTCTCTACGAGCAGTACTTC.

This chain links TRBV14 with TRBJ2-1, with D perhaps matching TRBD2 (5 bases). Per germline, CDR1 SGHDN and CDR2 FVKESK. V was pared by 0 bases and J by 1 base, with 10 bases between. The CDR3 has 16 residues. This CDR3 is CASSQEKRLSYNEQFF. DNA of the CDR3: TGTGCCAGCAGCCAAGAAAAGCGGCTTTCCTACAATGAGCAGTTCTTC.

This clonotype was counted once. A far larger clone is just one base off, so this is likely a read error. This rearrangement joins TRBV10-3 to TRBJ1-1; D is unresolved. The CDR3 extends over 14 amino acids. CDR1 and CDR2 (germline): ENHRY, SYGVKD. V lost 5 bases, J lost 2 bases, and 12 bases lay in between. The CDR3 region has the DNA TGTGCCATCAGTTACGACGGAGAAAACACTGAAGCTTTCTTT. This gives the protein CAISYDGENTEAFF.

This clonotype was observed at least ten times. This sequence joins TRBV20-1 and TRBJ1-1; D is undetermined. Per germline, CDR1 DFQATT and CDR2 SNEGSKA (reference sequence). The CDR3 loop spans 14 amino acids. V was shortened by 6 bases and J by 1 base, with 15 bases between the two germline ends. The CDR3 DNA reads as TGCAGTGCCCTTTCGGGCACCACGAACACTGAAGCTTTCTTT. It yields the protein CSALSGTTNTEAFF.

This clonotype was detected a few times. One end of the junction does not line up with germline, which may come from a read error. The chain links TRBV30 to TRBJ1-1; D unclear. The CDR3 is 11 residues long. Germline CDR1 and CDR2: GTSNPN and SVGIG (reference sequence). Here the CDR3 reads CAYWWNAEAFF. The CDR3 nucleotides are TGTGCCTACTGGTGGAACGCTGAAGCTTTCTTT.

Worth noting for this clonotype: This may be a read error: a much more frequent sequence differs by one nucleotide. This rearrangement joins TRBV5-5 to TRBJ1-2; D ambiguous. The germline V gene encodes CDR1 SGHKS and CDR2 YYEKEE (reference sequence). Trimming pared 6 bases from V and 3 bases from J, leaving 18 bases between. This CDR3 is 15 amino acids long. The CDR3 loop reads CASIPPGRRDYGYTF. CDR3 nucleotide sequence: TGTGCCAGCATCCCCCCGGGGAGAAGGGACTATGGCTACACCTTC.

This chain uses TRBV2 with TRBJ1-5; no definite D call. V was trimmed by 3 bases and J by 4 bases, leaving 16 bases between them. The CDR3 covers 16 residues. Looked up from germline, CDR1 is SNHLY and CDR2 is FYNNEI. CDR3 amino acids: CASSDLLGSENQPQHF. In DNA form, the CDR3 reads TGTGCCAGCAGTGATCTGCTCGGAAGCGAGAATCAGCCCCAGCATTTT. The variable domain in full, with the rest retrieved from reference TRBV2 and TRBJ1-5, is EPEVTQTPSHQVTQMGQEVILRCVPISNHLYFYWYRQILGQKVEFLVSFYNNEISEKSEIFDDQFSVERPDGSNFTLKIRSTKLEDSAMYFCASSDLLGSENQPQHFGDGTRLSIL.

This clonotype was picked up many times. The rearrangement joins TRBV30 to TRBJ1-1; 9 bases are shared with TRBD1. Trimming removed 2 bases from V and 7 bases from J; junction bases left unmatched: 8. The CDR3 loop spans 14 amino acids. Germline V gene sequence: CDR1 GTSNPN, CDR2 SVGIG (reference sequence). The CDR3 coding sequence is TGTGCCTGGAGTTCCGGGACAGGGCTAAGTGAAGCTTTCTTT. The encoded protein is CAWSSGTGLSEAFF. Full variable domain (rest looked up from reference TRBV30 and TRBJ1-1): SQTIHQWPATLVQPVGSPLSLECTVEGTSNPNLYWYRQAAGRGLQLLFYSVGIGQISSEVPQNLSASRPQDRQFILSSKKLLLSDSGFYLCAWSSGTGLSEAFFGQGTRLTVV.

This clonotype was detected many times. CDR3 residues: CASSRDLGEQYF. The CDR3 DNA reads as TGTGCCAGCTCCCGGGACCTAGGCGAGCAGTACTTC. The chain links TRBV19 to TRBJ2-7, with D perhaps being TRBD1 or TRBD2 (5 bases each). CDR1 and CDR2 from the germline V gene are LNHDA and SQIVND (reference sequence). The CDR3 length is 12 residues. Trimming stripped 9 bases from V and 6 bases from J, with 15 bases between.